The 27 T cell receptor beta chains listed next were all sequenced from one sample in a study of blood T cells in healthy people across ages. A J-beta primer mix and a sample-barcoded 5' primer were used in a second PCR of about 7 to 12 cycles. Via MiXCR, TCRdb re-called the 5' RACE reads, giving one row per CDR3 protein. The profile shows nearly 800,000 distinct CDR3 sequences, more than 20% of them singletons. The same data also went into a second study, on T cells of mothers and their children.

The sample comprised blood. These receptors were collected from a boy aged 10-17 years in good health.

This clonotype showed up just a few times. CDR3 protein: CASSAGQGAGEQYF. CDR3 nucleotides: TGTGCCAGCAGTGCGGGGCAGGGGGCGGGTGAGCAGTACTTC. The chain has TRBV12-3 or TRBV12-4 and TRBJ2-7, with 8 bases aligning to TRBD1. With V trimmed by 5 bases and J by 7 bases, 10 bases remained unmatched. This CDR3 contains 14 residues.

This clonotype was picked up many times. The chain links TRBV6-1 to TRBJ2-7; unclear D gene. CDR3 size: 12 residues. V was shortened by 6 bases and J by 3 bases, with 9 bases between the two germline ends. CDR1 and CDR2 from the germline V gene are MNHNS and SASEGT. CDR3 amino acids: CASSSRDYEQYF. The CDR3 DNA reads as TGTGCCAGCAGCTCCCGAGACTACGAGCAGTACTTC.

CDR3: CASSLEGGILETQYF. CDR3 DNA sequence: TGTGCCAGCAGCTTGGAGGGGGGGATTCTTGAGACCCAGTACTTC. The gene calls are TRBV7-2 and TRBJ2-5; D is possibly TRBD2 (7 bases). The CDR3 loop spans 15 amino acids. Looked up from germline, CDR1 is SGHTA and CDR2 is FQGNSA. V was clipped by 3 bases and J by 5 bases, with 16 bases between them.

The V call is TRBV21-1, the J call TRBJ2-5; TRBD1 reflects the table's D call only, with no check against the DNA. The J call could be wrong; TRBJ2-7 is a better fit for the DNA end. TRBV21-1 is listed as a pseudogene. CDR3 length: 12 amino acids. This CDR3 reads CAPLGRDYEQYF. CDR3 coding DNA: TGTGCCCCGCTGGGGCGAGACTACGAGCAGTACTTC.

This clonotype has more than one count but fewer than ten. The V call is TRBV21-1, the J call TRBJ1-2. TRBV21-1 is deemed a pseudogene. The length of the CDR3 is 15 residues. The CDR3 spells CASSRRDIWRDGYTF. In DNA form, the CDR3 reads TGTGCCAGCAGCAGACGGGACATCTGGAGGGATGGCTACACCTTC.

This chain uses TRBV18 with TRBJ1-2; 7 bases map to TRBD1. Trimming removed 3 bases from V and 8 bases from J; junction bases left unmatched: 12. The CDR3 has 15 residues. Germline CDR1 is KGHSH and CDR2 is LQKENI. The CDR3 region is CASSPSSGTVGGYTF. The CDR3 nucleotides are TGTGCCAGCTCACCGTCCTCAGGGACAGTCGGAGGCTACACCTTC.

This clonotype has only a few counts. V is TRBV19 and J is TRBJ2-1; the D call may be TRBD1 or TRBD2 (6 bases each). V was pared by 5 bases and J by 3 bases, with 17 bases between. Germline CDR1 and CDR2: LNHDA and SQIVND (reference sequence). The CDR3 is made up of 16 amino acids. The CDR3 DNA is TGTGCCAGTAGTCCCCGGGGGCAGGGCGACTACAATGAGCAGTTCTTC. It codes for CASSPRGQGDYNEQFF. The variable domain in full, completed from reference TRBV19 and TRBJ2-1, reads DGGITQSPKYLFRKEGQNVTLSCEQNLNHDAMYWYRQDPGQGLRLIYYSQIVNDFQKGDIAEGYSVSREKKESFPLTVTSAQKNPTAFYLCASSPRGQGDYNEQFFGPGTRLTVL.

This clonotype was detected only a few times. The rearrangement links TRBV21-1 to TRBJ2-4; no DNA check was done on the table's D call, TRBD1. TRBV21-1 is a pseudogene locus. The CDR3 totals 17 residues. CDR3 residues: CASSKERQGGAKNIQYF. The CDR3, as DNA: TGTGCCAGCAGCAAAGAGCGACAGGGGGGTGCCAAAAACATTCAGTACTTC.

The V and J genes are TRBV7-2 and TRBJ2-3; D remains unclear. CDR1 is SGHTA and CDR2 is FQGNSA in the germline V gene. The CDR3 extends over 12 amino acids. V was clipped by 8 bases and J by 1 base, with 7 bases between them. CDR3 nucleotide sequence: TGTGCCAGCGGGGAAGGCACAGATACGCAGTATTTT. Protein sequence: CASGEGTDTQYF. The full variable domain, with the rest looked up from reference TRBV7-2 and TRBJ2-3, is GAGVSQSPSNKVTEKGKDVELRCDPISGHTALYWYRQSLGQGLEFLIYFQGNSAPDKSGLPSDRFSAERTGGSVSTLTIQRTQQEDSAVYLCASGEGTDTQYFGPGTRLTVL.

Remarks on this clonotype: A junction end diverges from the germline sequence, so it may reflect a read error. The rearrangement joins TRBV12-5 to TRBJ1-6; D ambiguous. CDR1 and CDR2 (germline): LGHNT, FRNRAP. This CDR3 is built from 10 residues. In DNA form, the CDR3 reads TGTGCTAGTGTTCCACCCACGCCGCCATTT. It codes for CASVPPTPPF. Full variable domain (remainder filled in from reference TRBV12-5 and TRBJ1-6): DARVTQTPRHKVTEMGQEVTMRCQPILGHNTVFWYRQTMMQGLELLAYFRNRAPLDDSGMPKDRFSAEMPDATLATLKIQPSEPRDSAVYFCASVPPTPPFGNGTRLTVT.

This clonotype was seen only once. The V gene is TRBV29-1, the J gene TRBJ2-7, with TRBD2 as a possible D gene (5 bases). With 5 bases removed from V and 1 base from J, the gap between germline ends came to 12 bases. CDR3 length: 13 amino acids. The germline gives CDR1 SQVTM, CDR2 ANQGSEA. This chain's CDR3 is CSVLEDMSYEQYF. In DNA, the CDR3 is TGCAGCGTTTTGGAGGATATGTCCTACGAGCAGTACTTC.

This clonotype showed up many times. The chain has TRBV28 and TRBJ1-3; a weak D match, TRBD1 (5 bases). V shed 6 bases and J shed 7 bases, with 19 bases lying between them. Germline V CDR1 and CDR2: MDHEN, SYDVKM. This CDR3 region has 15 residues. CDR3 in amino acids: CASRPGAGIENTIYF. The CDR3 DNA sequence: TGTGCCAGCAGGCCCGGGGCGGGGATAGAGAACACCATATATTTT.

The table lists this clonotype with many counts. This chain uses TRBV7-9 with TRBJ1-1; D is possibly TRBD1 (5 bases). CDR3 length equals 14 residues. The germline CDR1 and CDR2 sequences are SEHNR and FQNEAQ (reference sequence). Trimming left V 5 bases short and J 1 base short, with 11 bases between. The CDR3: CASSPLGANTEAFF. For the CDR3, the DNA is TGTGCCAGCAGCCCTCTCGGGGCGAACACTGAAGCTTTCTTT. Filled out from reference TRBV7-9 and TRBJ1-1, the complete variable domain reads DTGVSQNPRHKITKRGQNVTFRCDPISEHNRLYWYRQTLGQGPEFLTYFQNEAQLEKSRLLSDRFSAERPKGSFSTLEIQRTEQGDSAMYLCASSPLGANTEAFFGQGTRLTVV.

V is TRBV25-1 and J is TRBJ2-7; TRBD2 is a possible D gene (6 bases). The CDR3 has 13 amino acids. V was cut by 3 bases and J by 7 bases, with 13 bases left in between. Germline values: CDR1 MGHDK, CDR2 SYGVNS. The CDR3 loop reads CASSEIGEEEQYF. The CDR3 nucleotides are TGTGCCAGCAGTGAGATAGGGGAGGAGGAGCAGTACTTC.

The genes are TRBV9 and TRBJ2-3; D not certain. The length of the CDR3 is 15 residues. The V and J ends lost 0 bases and 0 bases respectively, with 8 bases between them. Looked up from germline, CDR1 is SGDLS and CDR2 is YYNGEE. CDR3 DNA: TGTGCCAGCAGCGTAGATGAAGAAAGCACAGATACGCAGTATTTT. Protein sequence: CASSVDEESTDTQYF.

The sample holds a few counts of this clonotype. CDR3 sequence: CSASVQGRAVEQFF. The CDR3 nucleotides read TGCAGTGCTAGTGTGCAGGGGCGGGCGGTTGAGCAGTTCTTC. V and J are TRBV20-1 and TRBJ2-5; a weak D match, TRBD1 (6 bases). The DNA end favors TRBJ2-1, so the J call may be wrong. The CDR3 loop spans 14 amino acids. Germline assignment: CDR1 DFQATT and CDR2 SNEGSKA (reference sequence).

The table lists this clonotype with a few counts. The J gene is TRBJ2-5, the V gene TRBV29-1; 10 bases line up with TRBD2. With 4 bases clipped from V and 4 bases from J, the junction kept 6 bases outside the gene matches. The CDR3 runs 14 residues. The V gene's germline CDR1 is SQVTM and CDR2 ANQGSEA. CDR3 nucleotides: TGCAGCGTTGTGGTAGCGGGAGGTGGAGAGACCCAGTACTTC. Encoded protein: CSVVVAGGGETQYF.

J is TRBJ2-2 and V is TRBV12-3 or TRBV12-4; TRBD2 matches 9 bases. J lost 0 bases, V lost 6 bases, and 8 bases had no gene match. This CDR3 has 17 residues. CDR3 coding DNA: TGTGCCAGCAGGGGCCGACTAGCGGAATCGAACACCGGGGAGCTGTTTTTT. It translates to CASRGRLAESNTGELFF.

The rearrangement joins TRBV10-3 to TRBJ2-5; 7 bases agree with TRBD1. The DNA end is a closer match to TRBJ2-1, so the J assignment may be wrong. This CDR3 is 15 amino acids long. Germline V gene lookup returns CDR1 ENHRY and CDR2 SYGVKD. CDR3 in amino acids: CAISGTGYLQAEQFF. The DNA for the CDR3 is TGTGCCATCAGTGGGACAGGATATCTACAAGCTGAGCAGTTCTTC.

The V call is TRBV28, the J call TRBJ2-5, with 8 bases that match TRBD2. The J call could be wrong; TRBJ2-1 is a better fit for the DNA end. Looked up from germline, CDR1 is MDHEN and CDR2 is SYDVKM. CDR3 length equals 14 residues. The CDR3 region has the DNA TGTGCCAGCAGGAGGTCGGGGGGGTCCCATGAGCAGTTCTTC. The encoded protein is CASRRSGGSHEQFF.

The rearrangement uses TRBV12-3 or TRBV12-4 and TRBJ2-5; D is perhaps TRBD1 or TRBD2 (5 bases each). The CDR3 covers 15 residues. V was cut by 7 bases and J by 2 bases, with 17 bases left in between. The CDR3 loop reads CASTGHGAEQETQYF. CDR3 DNA sequence: TGTGCCAGCACCGGACACGGGGCCGAACAAGAGACCCAGTACTTC.

V usage is TRBV4-3 and J usage is TRBJ2-7, with TRBD2 as a possible D gene (5 bases). The ends were cut back, 0 bases at V and 2 bases at J, with 11 bases in the middle. Germline CDR1 is LGHNA and CDR2 is YSLEER. The CDR3 is made up of 15 amino acids. This CDR3 is CASSQDHPGAYEQYF. Here the CDR3 DNA reads TGCGCCAGCAGCCAAGATCACCCCGGGGCCTACGAGCAGTACTTC.

This CDR3 is CASSLSGMLEAFF. The CDR3 nucleotides are TGTGCCAGCAGCTTATCAGGAATGCTTGAAGCTTTCTTT. V gene TRBV7-9 combines with J gene TRBJ1-1; no reliable D call. This CDR3 comprises 13 residues. Per germline, CDR1 SEHNR and CDR2 FQNEAQ (reference sequence). V was pared by 2 bases and J by 7 bases, with 11 bases between.

This clonotype was seen a few times. A read error may account for a junction end that differs from germline. The J gene is TRBJ2-3, the V gene TRBV9, with D possibly being TRBD2 (5 bases). Germline CDR1 and CDR2: SGDLS and YYNGEE. This CDR3 is 13 amino acids long. The CDR3 region has the DNA TGTGCCAGCGGCCTCGAGGGCACAGATACGCAGTGTTTT. Protein sequence: CASGLEGTDTQCF.

The chain employs TRBV3-1 and TRBJ1-1, with a tentative D call TRBD1 (5 bases). CDR1 is LGHDT and CDR2 is YNNKEL in the germline V gene (reference sequence). The V and J ends lost 0 bases and 7 bases respectively, with 12 bases between them. This CDR3 has 14 residues. This CDR3 reads CASSQEARGGEAFF. CDR3 coding DNA: TGTGCCAGCAGCCAAGAGGCTAGGGGCGGTGAAGCTTTCTTT.

This clonotype was observed a handful of times. The chain has TRBV15 and TRBJ2-5; no reliable D call. V lost 0 bases and J 7 bases, leaving 6 bases between the germline ends. Germline values: CDR1 LNHNV, CDR2 YYDKDF (reference sequence). There are 12 residues in the CDR3. The CDR3, as DNA: TGTGCCACCAGCAGAGATGACTGGACCCAGTACTTC. The encoded protein is CATSRDDWTQYF.

This chain links TRBV7-2 with TRBJ2-1; D is unresolved. Germline V lookup: CDR1 SGHTA, CDR2 FQGNSA. Deletions cut 5 bases from V and 3 bases from J, with 11 bases between. The CDR3 loop spans 14 amino acids. In DNA, the CDR3 is TGTGCCAGCAGCCAGACCGCGAGCTACAATGAGCAGTTCTTC. It translates to CASSQTASYNEQFF.